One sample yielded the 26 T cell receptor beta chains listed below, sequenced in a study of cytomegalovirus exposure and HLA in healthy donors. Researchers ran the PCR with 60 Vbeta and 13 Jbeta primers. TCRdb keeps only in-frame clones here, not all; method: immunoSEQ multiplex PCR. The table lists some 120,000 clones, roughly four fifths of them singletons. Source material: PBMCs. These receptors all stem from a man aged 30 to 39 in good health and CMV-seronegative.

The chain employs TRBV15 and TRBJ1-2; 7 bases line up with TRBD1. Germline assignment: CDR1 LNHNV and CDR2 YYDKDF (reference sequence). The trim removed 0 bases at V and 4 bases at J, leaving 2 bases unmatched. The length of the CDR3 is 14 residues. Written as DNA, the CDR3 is TGTGCCACCAGCAGAGAGACAGGGCTCTATGGCTACACCTTC. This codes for CATSRETGLYGYTF.

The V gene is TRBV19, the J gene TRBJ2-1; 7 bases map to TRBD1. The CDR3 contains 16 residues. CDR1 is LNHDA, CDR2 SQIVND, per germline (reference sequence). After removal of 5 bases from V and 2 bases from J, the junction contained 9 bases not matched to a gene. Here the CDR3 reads CASSGGDQGAYNEQFF. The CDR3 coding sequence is TGTGCCAGTAGTGGTGGGGATCAGGGGGCCTACAATGAGCAGTTCTTC.

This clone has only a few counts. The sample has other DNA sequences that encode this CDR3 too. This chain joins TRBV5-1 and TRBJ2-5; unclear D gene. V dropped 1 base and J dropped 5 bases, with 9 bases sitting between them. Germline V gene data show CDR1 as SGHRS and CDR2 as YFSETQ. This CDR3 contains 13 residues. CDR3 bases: TGCGCCAGCAGCTTGATTGTTGAGGAGACCCAGTACTTC. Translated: CASSLIVEETQYF.

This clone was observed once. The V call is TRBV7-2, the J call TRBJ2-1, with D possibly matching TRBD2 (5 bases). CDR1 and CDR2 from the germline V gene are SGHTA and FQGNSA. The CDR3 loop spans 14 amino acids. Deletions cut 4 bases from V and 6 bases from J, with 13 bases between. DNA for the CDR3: TGTGCCAGCAGCTCCTTACTAGTGGGCAATGAGCAGTTCTTC. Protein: CASSSLLVGNEQFF.

The CDR3 bases are TGTGCCTGGAGTTGGTATAGCGGGAATGATGAGCAGTTCTTC. This sequence encodes CAWSWYSGNDEQFF. The gene calls are TRBV30 and TRBJ2-1; TRBD2 agrees at 8 bases. The germline CDR1 and CDR2 sequences are GTSNPN and SVGIG (reference sequence). The trim removed 2 bases at V and 8 bases at J, leaving 8 bases unmatched. The CDR3 spans 14 residues.

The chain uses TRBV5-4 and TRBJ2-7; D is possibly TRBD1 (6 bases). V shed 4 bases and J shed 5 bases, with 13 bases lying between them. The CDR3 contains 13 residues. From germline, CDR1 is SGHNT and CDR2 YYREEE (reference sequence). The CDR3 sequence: CASSVTGLDEQYF. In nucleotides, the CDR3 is TGTGCCAGCAGCGTTACAGGGCTGGACGAGCAGTACTTC. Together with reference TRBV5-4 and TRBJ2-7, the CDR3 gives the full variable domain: ETGVTQSPTHLIKTRGQQVTLRCSSQSGHNTVSWYQQALGQGPQFIFQYYREEENGRGNFPPRFSGLQFPNYSSELNVNALELDDSALYLCASSVTGLDEQYFGPGTRLTVT.

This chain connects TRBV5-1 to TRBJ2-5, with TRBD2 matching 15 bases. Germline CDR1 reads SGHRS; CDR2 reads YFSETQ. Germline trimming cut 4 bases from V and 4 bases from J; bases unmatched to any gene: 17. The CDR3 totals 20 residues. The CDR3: CASSELPRGTSGGLAETQYF. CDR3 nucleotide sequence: TGCGCCAGCAGCGAACTCCCTCGGGGGACTAGCGGGGGGTTAGCAGAGACCCAGTACTTC.

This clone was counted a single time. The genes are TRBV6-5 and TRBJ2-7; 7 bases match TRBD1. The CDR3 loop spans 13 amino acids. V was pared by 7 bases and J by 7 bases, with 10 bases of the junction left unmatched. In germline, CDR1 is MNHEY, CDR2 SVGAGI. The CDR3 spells CASTQGVRREQYF. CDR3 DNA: TGTGCCAGCACCCAGGGGGTTCGAAGGGAGCAGTACTTC.

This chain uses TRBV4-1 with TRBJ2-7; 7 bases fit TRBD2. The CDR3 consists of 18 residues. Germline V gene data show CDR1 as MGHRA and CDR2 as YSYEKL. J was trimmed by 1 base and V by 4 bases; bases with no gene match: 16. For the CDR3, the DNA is TGCGCCAGCAGCCGGGGGATTTCGGCGGGAGCGATATCCTACGAGCAGTACTTC. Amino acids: CASSRGISAGAISYEQYF.

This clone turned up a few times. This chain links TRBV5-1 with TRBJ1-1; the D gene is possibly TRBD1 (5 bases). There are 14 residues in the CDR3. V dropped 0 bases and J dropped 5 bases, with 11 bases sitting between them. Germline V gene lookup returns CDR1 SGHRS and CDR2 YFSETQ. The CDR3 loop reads CASSLDNRLTEAFF. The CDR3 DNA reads TGCGCCAGCAGCTTGGATAACAGGCTAACTGAAGCTTTCTTT.

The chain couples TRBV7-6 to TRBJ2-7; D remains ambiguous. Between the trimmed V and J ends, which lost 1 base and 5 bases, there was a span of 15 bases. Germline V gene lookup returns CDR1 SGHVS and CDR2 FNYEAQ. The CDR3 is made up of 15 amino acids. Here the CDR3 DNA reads TGTGCCAGCAGCTTAGGTACGACAACAAGCCACGAGCAGTACTTC. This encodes CASSLGTTTSHEQYF.

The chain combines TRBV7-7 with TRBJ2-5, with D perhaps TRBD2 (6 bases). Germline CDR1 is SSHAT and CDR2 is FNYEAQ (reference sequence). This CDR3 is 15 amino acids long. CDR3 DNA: TGTGCTAGCGGACCCCTGGCTTCAGGGCCAGAGACCCAGTACTTC. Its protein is CASGPLASGPETQYF. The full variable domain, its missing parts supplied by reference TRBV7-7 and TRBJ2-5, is GAGVSQSPRYKVTKRGQDVTLRCDPISSHATLYWYQQALGQGPEFLTYFNYEAQPDKSGLPSDRFSAERPEGSISTLTIQRTEQRDSAMYRCASGPLASGPETQYFGPGTRLLVL.

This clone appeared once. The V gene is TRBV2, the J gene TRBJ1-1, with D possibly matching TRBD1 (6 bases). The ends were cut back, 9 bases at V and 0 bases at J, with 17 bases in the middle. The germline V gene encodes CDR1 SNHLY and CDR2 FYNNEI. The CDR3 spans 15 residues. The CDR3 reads CASNPSGDMNTEAFF. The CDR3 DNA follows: TGTGCCAGTAACCCTTCTGGGGACATGAACACTGAAGCTTTCTTT.

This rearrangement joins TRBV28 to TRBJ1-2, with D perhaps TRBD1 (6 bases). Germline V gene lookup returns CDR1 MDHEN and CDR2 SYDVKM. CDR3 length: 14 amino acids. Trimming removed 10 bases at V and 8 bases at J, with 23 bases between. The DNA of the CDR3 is TGTGCCACCCTTCGGGGGGGGCCCCCTGGGGGCTACACCTTC. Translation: CATLRGGPPGGYTF.

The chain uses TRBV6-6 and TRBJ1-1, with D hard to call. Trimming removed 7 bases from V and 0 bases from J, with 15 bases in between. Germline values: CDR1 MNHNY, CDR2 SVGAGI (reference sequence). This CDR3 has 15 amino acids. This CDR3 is CASIIEGRLNTEAFF. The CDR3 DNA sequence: TGTGCCAGCATTATTGAGGGTCGGCTGAACACTGAAGCTTTCTTT.

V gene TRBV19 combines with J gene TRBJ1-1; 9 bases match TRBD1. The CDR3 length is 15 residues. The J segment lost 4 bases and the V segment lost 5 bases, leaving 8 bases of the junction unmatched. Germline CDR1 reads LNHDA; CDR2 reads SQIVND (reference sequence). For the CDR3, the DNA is TGTGCCAGTAGTGCTACAGGGGGCCCGGGCACTGAAGCTTTCTTT. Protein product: CASSATGGPGTEAFF.

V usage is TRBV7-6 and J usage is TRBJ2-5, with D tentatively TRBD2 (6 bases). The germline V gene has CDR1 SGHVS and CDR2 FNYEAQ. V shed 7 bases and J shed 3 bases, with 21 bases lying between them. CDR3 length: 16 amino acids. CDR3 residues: CASNPTPSSAKETQYF. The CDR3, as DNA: TGTGCCAGCAACCCAACCCCGTCTAGCGCTAAAGAGACCCAGTACTTC.

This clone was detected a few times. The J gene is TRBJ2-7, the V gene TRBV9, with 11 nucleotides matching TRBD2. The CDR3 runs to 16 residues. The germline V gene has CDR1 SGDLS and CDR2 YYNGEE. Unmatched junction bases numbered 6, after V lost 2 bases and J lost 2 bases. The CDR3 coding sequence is TGTGCCAGCAGCGTCTCCGGGACTAGCGGTACCTACGAGCAGTACTTC. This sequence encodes CASSVSGTSGTYEQYF.

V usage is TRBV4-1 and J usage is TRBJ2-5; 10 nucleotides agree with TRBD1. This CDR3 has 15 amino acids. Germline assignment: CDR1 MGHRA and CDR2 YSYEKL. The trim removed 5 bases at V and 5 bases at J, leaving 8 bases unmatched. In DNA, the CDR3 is TGCGCCAGCAGCGGCCGGGACAGGGGTGGGGAGACCCAGTACTTC. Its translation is CASSGRDRGGETQYF.

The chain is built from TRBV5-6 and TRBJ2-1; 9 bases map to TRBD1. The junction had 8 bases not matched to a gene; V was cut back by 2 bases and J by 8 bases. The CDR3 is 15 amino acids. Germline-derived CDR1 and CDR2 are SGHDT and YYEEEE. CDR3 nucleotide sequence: TGTGCCAGCAGCTTAACAGGGGGCGACGGCTATGAGCAGTTCTTC. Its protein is CASSLTGGDGYEQFF. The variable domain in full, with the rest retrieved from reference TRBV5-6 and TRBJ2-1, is DAGVTQSPTHLIKTRGQQVTLRCSPKSGHDTVSWYQQALGQGPQFIFQYYEEEERQRGNFPDRFSGHQFPNYSSELNVNALLLGDSALYLCASSLTGGDGYEQFFGPGTRLTVL.

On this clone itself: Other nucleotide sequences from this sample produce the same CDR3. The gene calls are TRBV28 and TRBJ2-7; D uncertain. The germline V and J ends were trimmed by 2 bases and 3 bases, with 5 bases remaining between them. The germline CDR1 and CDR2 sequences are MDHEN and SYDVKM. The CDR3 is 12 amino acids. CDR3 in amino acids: CASSLPGYEQYF. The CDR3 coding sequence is TGTGCCAGCAGTTTACCCGGCTACGAGCAGTACTTC.

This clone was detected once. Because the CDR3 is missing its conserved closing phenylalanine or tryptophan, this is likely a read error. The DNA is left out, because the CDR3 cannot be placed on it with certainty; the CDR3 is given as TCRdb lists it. CDR3 amino acids: CASSYLTGSNTEALV. V is TRBV6-6 and J is TRBJ1-1. Germline V gene lookup returns CDR1 MNHNY and CDR2 SVGAGI (reference sequence). A total of 15 residues make up the CDR3, ends included.

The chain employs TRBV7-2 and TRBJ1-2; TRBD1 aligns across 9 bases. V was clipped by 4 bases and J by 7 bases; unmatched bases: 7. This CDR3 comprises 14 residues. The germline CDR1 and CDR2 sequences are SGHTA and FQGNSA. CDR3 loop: CASSSRTGEGGYTF. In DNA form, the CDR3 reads TGTGCCAGCAGCTCGAGGACAGGGGAGGGTGGCTACACCTTC.

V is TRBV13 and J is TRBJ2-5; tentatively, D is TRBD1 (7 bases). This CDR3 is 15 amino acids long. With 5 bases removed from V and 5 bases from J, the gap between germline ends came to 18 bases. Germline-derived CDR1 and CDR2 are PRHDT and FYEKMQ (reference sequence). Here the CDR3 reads CASSPGQGGIETQYF. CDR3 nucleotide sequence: TGTGCCAGCAGCCCCGGCCAGGGGGGTATCGAGACCCAGTACTTC.

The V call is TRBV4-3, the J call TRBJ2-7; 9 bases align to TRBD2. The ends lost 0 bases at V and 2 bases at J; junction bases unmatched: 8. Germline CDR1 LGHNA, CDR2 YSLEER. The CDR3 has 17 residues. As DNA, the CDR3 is TGCGCCAGCAGCCAAGAAGTGGCTAGCGGGGAACCCTACGAGCAGTACTTC. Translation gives CASSQEVASGEPYEQYF.

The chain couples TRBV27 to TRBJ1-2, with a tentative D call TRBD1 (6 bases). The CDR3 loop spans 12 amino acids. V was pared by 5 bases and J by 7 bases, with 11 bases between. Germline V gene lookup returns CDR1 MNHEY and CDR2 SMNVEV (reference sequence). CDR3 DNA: TGTGCCAGCAGTGAACAGGGTGGTGGCTACACCTTC. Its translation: CASSEQGGGYTF.